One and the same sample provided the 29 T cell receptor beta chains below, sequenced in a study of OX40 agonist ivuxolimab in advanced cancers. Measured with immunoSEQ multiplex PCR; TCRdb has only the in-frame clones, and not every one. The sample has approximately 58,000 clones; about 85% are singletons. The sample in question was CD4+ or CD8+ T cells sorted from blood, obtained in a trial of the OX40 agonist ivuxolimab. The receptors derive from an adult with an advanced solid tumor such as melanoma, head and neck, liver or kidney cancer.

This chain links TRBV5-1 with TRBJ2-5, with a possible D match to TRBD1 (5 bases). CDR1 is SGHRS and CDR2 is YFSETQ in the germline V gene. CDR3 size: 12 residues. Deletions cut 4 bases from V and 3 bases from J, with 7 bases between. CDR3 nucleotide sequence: TGCGCCAGCAGCAGGGGTGAAGAGACCCAGTACTTC. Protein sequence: CASSRGEETQYF.

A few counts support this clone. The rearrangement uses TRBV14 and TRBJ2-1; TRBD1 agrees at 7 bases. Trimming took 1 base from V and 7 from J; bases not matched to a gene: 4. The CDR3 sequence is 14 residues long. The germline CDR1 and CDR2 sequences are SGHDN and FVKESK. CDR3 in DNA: TGTGCCAGCAGCCAAGCCGGGACAGCTAATGAGCAGTTCTTC. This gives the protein CASSQAGTANEQFF.

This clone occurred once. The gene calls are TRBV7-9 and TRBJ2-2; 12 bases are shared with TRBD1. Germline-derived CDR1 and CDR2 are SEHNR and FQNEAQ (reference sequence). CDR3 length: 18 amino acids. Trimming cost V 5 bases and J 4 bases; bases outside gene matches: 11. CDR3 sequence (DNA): TGTGCCAGCAGCGACCGGGACAGGGGGCTCCTGGGCACCGGGGAGCTGTTTTTT. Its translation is CASSDRDRGLLGTGELFF.

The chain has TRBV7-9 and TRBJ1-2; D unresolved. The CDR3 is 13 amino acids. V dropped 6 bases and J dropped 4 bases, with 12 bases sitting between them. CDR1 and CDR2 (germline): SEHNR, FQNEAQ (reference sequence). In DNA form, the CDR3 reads TGTGCCAGCAGTTTAACCACTGGCTATGGCTACACCTTC. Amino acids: CASSLTTGYGYTF.

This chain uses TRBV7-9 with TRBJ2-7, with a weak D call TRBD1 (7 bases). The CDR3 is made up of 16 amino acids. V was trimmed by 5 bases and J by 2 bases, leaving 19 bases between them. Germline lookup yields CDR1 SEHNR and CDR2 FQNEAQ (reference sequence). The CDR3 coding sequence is TGTGCCAGCAGCCCCTCGGACAGGACTATTGCCTACGAGCAGTACTTC. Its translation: CASSPSDRTIAYEQYF. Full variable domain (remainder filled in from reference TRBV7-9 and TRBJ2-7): DTGVSQNPRHKITKRGQNVTFRCDPISEHNRLYWYRQTLGQGPEFLTYFQNEAQLEKSRLLSDRFSAERPKGSFSTLEIQRTEQGDSAMYLCASSPSDRTIAYEQYFGPGTRLTVT.

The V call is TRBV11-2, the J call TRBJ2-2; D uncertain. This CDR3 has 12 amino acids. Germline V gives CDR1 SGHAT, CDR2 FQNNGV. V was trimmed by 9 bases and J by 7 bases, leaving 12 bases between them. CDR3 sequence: CASYTPGGELFF. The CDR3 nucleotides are TGTGCCAGTTACACCCCGGGCGGGGAGCTGTTTTTT.

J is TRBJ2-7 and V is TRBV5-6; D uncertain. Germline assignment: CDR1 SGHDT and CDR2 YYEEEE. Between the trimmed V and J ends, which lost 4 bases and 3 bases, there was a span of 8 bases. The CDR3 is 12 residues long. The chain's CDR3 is CASSATHYEQYF. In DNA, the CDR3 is TGTGCCAGCAGCGCGACACACTACGAGCAGTACTTC.

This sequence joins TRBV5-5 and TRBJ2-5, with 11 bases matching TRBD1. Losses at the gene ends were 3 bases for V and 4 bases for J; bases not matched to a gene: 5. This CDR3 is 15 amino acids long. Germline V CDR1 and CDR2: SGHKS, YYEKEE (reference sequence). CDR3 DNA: TGTGCCAGCAGCTCAGGGACAGGGGGTCGAGAGACCCAGTACTTC. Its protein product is CASSSGTGGRETQYF.

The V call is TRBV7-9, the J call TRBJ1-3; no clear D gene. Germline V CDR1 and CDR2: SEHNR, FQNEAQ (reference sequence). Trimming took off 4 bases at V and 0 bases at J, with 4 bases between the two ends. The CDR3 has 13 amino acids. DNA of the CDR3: TGTGCCAGCAGCTACAGCTCTGGAAACACCATATATTTT. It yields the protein CASSYSSGNTIYF.

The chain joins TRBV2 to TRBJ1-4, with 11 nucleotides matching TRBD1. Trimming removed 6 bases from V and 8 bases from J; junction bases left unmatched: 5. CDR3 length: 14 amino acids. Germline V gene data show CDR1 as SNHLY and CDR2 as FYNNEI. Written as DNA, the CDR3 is TGTGCCAGCAGCGGGACAGGGGGTAGCGAAAAACTGTTTTTT. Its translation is CASSGTGGSEKLFF.

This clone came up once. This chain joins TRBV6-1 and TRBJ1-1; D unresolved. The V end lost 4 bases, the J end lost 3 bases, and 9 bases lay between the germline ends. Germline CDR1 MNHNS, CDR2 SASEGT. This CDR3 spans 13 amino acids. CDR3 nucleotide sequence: TGTGCCAGCAGTGGAAACCGGGACACTGAAGCTTTCTTT. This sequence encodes CASSGNRDTEAFF.

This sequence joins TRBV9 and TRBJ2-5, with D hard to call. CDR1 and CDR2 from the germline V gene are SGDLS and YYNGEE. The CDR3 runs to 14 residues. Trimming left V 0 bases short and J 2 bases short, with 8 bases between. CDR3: CASSVVAGQETQYF. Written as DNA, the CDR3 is TGTGCCAGCAGCGTAGTGGCAGGTCAAGAGACCCAGTACTTC. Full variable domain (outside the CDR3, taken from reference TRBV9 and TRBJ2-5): DSGVTQTPKHLITATGQRVTLRCSPRSGDLSVYWYQQSLDQGLQFLIQYYNGEERAKGNILERFSAQQFPDLHSELNLSSLELGDSALYFCASSVVAGQETQYFGPGTRLLVL.

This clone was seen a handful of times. As DNA, the CDR3 is TGTGCCAGCAGGGGGACAGATCTATACGAGCAGTACTTC. Translation: CASRGTDLYEQYF. V usage is TRBV6-6 and J usage is TRBJ2-7, with TRBD1 matching 7 bases. The trim removed 6 bases at V and 4 bases at J, leaving 6 bases unmatched. The CDR3 runs 13 residues. The germline V gene has CDR1 MNHNY and CDR2 SVGAGI (reference sequence).

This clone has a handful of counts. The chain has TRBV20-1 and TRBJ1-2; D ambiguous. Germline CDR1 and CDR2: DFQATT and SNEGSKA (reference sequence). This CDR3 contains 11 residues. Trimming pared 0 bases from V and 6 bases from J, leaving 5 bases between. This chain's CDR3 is CSARDPNGYTF. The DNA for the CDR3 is TGCAGTGCTAGAGACCCGAATGGCTACACCTTC.

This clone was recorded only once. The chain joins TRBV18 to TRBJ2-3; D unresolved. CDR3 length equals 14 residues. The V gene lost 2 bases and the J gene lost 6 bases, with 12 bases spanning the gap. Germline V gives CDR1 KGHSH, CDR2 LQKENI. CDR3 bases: TGTGCCAGCTCACCATACAGTGGTGCGGATACGCAGTATTTT. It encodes CASSPYSGADTQYF.

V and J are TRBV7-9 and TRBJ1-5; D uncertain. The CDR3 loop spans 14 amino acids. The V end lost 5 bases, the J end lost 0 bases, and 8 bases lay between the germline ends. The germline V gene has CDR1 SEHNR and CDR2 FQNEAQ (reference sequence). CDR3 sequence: CASSLDGSNQPQHF. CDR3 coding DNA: TGTGCCAGCAGCCTGGACGGTAGCAATCAGCCCCAGCATTTT.

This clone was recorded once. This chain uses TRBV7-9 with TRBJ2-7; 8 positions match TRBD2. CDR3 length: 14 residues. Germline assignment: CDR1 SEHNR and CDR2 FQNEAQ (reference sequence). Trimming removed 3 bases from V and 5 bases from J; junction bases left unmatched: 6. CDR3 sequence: CASSFSGNGDEQYF. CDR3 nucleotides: TGTGCCAGCAGCTTTAGCGGGAATGGTGACGAGCAGTACTTC.

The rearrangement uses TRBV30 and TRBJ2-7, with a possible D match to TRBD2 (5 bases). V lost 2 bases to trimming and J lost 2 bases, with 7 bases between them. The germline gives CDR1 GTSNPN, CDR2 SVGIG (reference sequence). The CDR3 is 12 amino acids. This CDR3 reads CAWSPGAYEQYF. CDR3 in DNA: TGTGCCTGGAGTCCCGGGGCCTACGAGCAGTACTTC. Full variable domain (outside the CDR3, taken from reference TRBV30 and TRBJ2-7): SQTIHQWPATLVQPVGSPLSLECTVEGTSNPNLYWYRQAAGRGLQLLFYSVGIGQISSEVPQNLSASRPQDRQFILSSKKLLLSDSGFYLCAWSPGAYEQYFGPGTRLTVT.

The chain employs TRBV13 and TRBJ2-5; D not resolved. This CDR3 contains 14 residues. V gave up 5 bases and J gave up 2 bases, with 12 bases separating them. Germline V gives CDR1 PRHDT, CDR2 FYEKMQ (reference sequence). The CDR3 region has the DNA TGTGCCAGCAGCCTTTTAGAGCCTCAAGAGACCCAGTACTTC. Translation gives CASSLLEPQETQYF.

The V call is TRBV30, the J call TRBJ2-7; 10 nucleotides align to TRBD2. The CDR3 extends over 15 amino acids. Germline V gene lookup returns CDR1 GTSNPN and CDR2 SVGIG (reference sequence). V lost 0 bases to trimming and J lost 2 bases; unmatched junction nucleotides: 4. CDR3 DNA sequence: TGTGCCTGGAGTGTTAGTCTAGCGGGAGCCTACGAGCAGTACTTC. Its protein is CAWSVSLAGAYEQYF.

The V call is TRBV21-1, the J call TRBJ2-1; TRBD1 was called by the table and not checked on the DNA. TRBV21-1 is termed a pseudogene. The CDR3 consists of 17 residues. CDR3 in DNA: TGTGCCAGCAGCATAACGACCGGGACAGGGTATTACAATGAGCAGTTCTTC. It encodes CASSITTGTGYYNEQFF.

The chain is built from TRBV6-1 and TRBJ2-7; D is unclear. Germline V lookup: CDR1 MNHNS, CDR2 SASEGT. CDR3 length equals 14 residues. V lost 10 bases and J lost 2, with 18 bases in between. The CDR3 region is CATLQFLRAYEQYF. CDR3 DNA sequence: TGTGCCACCTTACAGTTTTTACGTGCCTACGAGCAGTACTTC.

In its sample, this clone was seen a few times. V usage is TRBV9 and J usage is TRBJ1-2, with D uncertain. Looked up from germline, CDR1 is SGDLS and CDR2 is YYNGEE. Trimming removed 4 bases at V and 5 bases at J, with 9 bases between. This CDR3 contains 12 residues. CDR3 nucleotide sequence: TGTGCCAGCAGCACACAAGGATATGGCTACACCTTC. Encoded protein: CASSTQGYGYTF.

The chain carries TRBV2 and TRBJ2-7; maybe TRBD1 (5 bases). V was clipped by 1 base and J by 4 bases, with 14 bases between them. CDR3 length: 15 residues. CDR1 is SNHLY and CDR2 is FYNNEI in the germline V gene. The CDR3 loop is CASSEVRAGSYEQYF. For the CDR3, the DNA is TGTGCCAGCAGTGAAGTTAGGGCAGGGTCGTACGAGCAGTACTTC.

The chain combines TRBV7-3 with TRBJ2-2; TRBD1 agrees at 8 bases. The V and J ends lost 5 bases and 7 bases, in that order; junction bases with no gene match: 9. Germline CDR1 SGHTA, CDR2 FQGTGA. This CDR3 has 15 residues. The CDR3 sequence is CASSIGQGVGGELFF. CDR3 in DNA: TGTGCCAGCAGCATCGGACAGGGAGTAGGCGGGGAGCTGTTTTTT.

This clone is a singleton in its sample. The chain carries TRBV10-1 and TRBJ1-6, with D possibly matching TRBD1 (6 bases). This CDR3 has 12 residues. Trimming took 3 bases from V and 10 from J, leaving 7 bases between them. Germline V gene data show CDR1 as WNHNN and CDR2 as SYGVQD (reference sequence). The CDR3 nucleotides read TGCGCCAGCAGTGACAGGGGATCACCCCTCCACTTT. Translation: CASSDRGSPLHF.

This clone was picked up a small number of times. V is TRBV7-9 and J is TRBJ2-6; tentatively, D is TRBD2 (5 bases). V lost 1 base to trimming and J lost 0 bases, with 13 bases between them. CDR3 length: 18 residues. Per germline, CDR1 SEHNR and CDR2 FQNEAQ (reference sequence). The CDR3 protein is CASSLGTGKVSGANVLTF. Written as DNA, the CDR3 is TGTGCCAGCAGCTTAGGAACGGGAAAGGTCTCTGGGGCCAACGTCCTGACTTTC.

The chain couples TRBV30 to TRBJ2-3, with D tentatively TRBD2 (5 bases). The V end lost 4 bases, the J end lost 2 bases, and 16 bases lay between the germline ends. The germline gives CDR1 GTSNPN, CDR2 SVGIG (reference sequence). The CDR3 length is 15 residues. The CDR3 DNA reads TGTGCCTGGAACCTAGGACTCCCCCCCACAGATACGCAGTATTTT. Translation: CAWNLGLPPTDTQYF.

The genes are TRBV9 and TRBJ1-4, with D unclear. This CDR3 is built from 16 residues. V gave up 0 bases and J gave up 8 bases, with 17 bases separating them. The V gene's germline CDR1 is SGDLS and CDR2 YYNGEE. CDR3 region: CASSVEAAGGFEKLFF. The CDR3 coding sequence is TGTGCCAGCAGCGTAGAAGCAGCGGGAGGATTCGAAAAACTGTTTTTT.